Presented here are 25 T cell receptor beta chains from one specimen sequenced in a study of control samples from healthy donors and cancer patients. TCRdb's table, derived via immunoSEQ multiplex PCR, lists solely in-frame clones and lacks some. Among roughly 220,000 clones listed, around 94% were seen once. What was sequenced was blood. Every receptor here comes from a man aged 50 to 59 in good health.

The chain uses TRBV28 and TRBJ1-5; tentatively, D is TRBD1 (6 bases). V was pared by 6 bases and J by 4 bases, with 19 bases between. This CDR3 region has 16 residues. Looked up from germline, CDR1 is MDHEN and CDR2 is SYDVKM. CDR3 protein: CASSFVRGRGNQPQHF. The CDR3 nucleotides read TGTGCCAGCAGCTTTGTCAGGGGAAGGGGAAATCAGCCCCAGCATTTT.

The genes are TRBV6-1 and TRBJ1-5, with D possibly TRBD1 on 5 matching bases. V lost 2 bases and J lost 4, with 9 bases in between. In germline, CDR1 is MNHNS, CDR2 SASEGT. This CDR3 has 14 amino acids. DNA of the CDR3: TGTGCCAGCAGTGAAAGGGGCAGAAATCAGCCCCAGCATTTT. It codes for CASSERGRNQPQHF.

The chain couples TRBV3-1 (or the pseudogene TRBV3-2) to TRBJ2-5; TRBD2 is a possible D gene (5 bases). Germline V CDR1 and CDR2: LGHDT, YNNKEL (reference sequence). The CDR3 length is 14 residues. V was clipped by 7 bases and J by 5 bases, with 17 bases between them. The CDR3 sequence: CASTPTGIPETQYF. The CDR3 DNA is TGTGCCAGCACCCCAACCGGGATCCCGGAGACCCAGTACTTC.

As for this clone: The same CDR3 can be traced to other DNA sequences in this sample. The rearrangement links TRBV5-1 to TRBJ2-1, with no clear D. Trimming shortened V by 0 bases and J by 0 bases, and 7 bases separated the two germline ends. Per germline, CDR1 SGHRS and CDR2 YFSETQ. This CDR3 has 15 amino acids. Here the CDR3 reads CASSLATGSYNEQFF. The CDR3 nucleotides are TGCGCCAGCAGCTTGGCCACTGGCTCCTACAATGAGCAGTTCTTC.

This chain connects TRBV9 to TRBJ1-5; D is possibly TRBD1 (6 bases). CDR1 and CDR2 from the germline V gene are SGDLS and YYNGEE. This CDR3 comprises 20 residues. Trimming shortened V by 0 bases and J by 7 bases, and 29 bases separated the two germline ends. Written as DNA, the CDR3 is TGTGCCAGCAGCGTAGATCGGGCCCCCTCATTCTACAGGGCTGAACAGCCCCAGCATTTT. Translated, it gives CASSVDRAPSFYRAEQPQHF.

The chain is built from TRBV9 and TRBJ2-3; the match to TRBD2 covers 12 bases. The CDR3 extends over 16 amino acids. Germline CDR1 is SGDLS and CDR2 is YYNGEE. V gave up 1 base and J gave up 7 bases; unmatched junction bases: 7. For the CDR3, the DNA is TGTGCCAGCAGCGTACTAGCGGGGGGGGTCGGAAATACGCAGTATTTT. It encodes CASSVLAGGVGNTQYF.

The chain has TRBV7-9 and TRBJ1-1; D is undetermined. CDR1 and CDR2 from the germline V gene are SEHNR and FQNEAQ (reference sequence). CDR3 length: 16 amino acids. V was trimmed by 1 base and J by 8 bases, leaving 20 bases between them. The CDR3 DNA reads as TGTGCCAGCAGCTTAGTGAGCGGGCGTATGGGCCTAGAAGCTTTCTTT. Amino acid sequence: CASSLVSGRMGLEAFF.

The CDR3 loop reads CASTRGETDTQYF. The CDR3 nucleotides read TGTGCCAGCACCCGAGGAGAAACAGATACGCAGTATTTT. This rearrangement joins TRBV6-5 to TRBJ2-3; D remains unclear. CDR1 MNHEY and CDR2 SVGAGI come from the germline V gene. V was cut by 7 bases and J by 3 bases, with 11 bases left in between. This CDR3 has 13 amino acids.

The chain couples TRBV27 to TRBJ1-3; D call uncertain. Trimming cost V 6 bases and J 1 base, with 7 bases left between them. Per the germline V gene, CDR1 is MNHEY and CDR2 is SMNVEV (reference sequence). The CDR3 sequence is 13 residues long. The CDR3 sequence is CASSPRSGNTIYF. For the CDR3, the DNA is TGTGCCAGCAGCCCGCGGTCTGGAAACACCATATATTTT.

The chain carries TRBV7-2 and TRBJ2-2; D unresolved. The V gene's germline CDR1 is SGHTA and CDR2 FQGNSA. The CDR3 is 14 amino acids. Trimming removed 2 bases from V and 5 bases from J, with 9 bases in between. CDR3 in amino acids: CASSLTGATGELFF. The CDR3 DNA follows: TGTGCCAGCAGCTTAACTGGAGCAACCGGGGAGCTGTTTTTT. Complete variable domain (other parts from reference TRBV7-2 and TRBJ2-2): GAGVSQSPSNKVTEKGKDVELRCDPISGHTALYWYRQSLGQGLEFLIYFQGNSAPDKSGLPSDRFSAERTGGSVSTLTIQRTQQEDSAVYLCASSLTGATGELFFGEGSRLTVL.

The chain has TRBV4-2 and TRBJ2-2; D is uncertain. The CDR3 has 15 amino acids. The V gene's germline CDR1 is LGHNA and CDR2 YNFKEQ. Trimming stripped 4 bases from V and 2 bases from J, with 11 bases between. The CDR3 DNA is TGTGCCAGCAGCCGGCTGGGCAGCAACACCGGGGAGCTGTTTTTT. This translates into CASSRLGSNTGELFF.

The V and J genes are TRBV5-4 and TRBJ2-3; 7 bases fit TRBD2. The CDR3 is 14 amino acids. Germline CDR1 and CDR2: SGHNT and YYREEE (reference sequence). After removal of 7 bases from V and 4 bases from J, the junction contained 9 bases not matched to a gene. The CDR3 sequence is CASVTGGSADTQYF. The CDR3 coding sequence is TGTGCCAGCGTCACGGGGGGTTCGGCAGATACGCAGTATTTT.

CDR3 nucleotides: TGTGCCAGCAGCTTATTCGGAGGGAGCACAGATACGCAGTATTTT. Translation: CASSLFGGSTDTQYF. The chain uses TRBV5-4 and TRBJ2-3; D may be TRBD2 (6 bases). The V gene's germline CDR1 is SGHNT and CDR2 YYREEE (reference sequence). V lost 2 bases and J lost 0, with 10 bases in between. The CDR3 has 15 residues.

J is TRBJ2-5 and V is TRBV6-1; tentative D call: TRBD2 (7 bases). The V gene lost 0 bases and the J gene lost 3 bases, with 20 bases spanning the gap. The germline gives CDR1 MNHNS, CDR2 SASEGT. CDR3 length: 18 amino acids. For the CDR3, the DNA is TGTGCCAGCAGTGAAGCGCTTTCGGCGGGGGCCGACAAAGAGACCCAGTACTTC. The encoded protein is CASSEALSAGADKETQYF.

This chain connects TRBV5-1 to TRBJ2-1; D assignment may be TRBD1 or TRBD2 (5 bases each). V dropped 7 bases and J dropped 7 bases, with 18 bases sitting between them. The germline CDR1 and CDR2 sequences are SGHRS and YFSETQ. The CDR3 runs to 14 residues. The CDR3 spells CASGNGALPNEQFF. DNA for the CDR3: TGCGCCAGCGGAAACGGGGCATTACCGAATGAGCAGTTCTTC.

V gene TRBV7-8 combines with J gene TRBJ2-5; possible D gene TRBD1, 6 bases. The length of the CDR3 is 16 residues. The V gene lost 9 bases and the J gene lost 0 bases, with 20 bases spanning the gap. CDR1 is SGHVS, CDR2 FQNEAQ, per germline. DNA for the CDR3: TGTGCCAGGGAAAAGGGGGAAACAGGGAACCAAGAGACCCAGTACTTC. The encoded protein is CAREKGETGNQETQYF.

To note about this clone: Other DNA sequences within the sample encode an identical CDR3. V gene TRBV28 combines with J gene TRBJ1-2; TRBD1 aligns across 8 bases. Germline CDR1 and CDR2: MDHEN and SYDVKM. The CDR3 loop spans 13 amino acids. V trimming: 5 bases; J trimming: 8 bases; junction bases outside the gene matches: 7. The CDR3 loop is CASSPQGARGYTF. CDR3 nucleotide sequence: TGTGCCAGCAGTCCTCAGGGGGCGCGAGGCTACACCTTC.

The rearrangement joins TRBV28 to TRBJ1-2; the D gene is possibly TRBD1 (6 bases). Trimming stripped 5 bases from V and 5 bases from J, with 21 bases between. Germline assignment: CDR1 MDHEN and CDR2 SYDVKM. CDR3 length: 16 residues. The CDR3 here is CASSPIPVQGGYGYTF. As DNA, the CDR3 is TGTGCCAGCAGTCCGATTCCGGTACAGGGCGGGTATGGCTACACCTTC.

CDR3 loop: CASRWEDTQYF. Written as DNA, the CDR3 is TGCGCCAGCAGATGGGAGGATACGCAGTATTTT. The genes are TRBV5-1 and TRBJ2-3, with a possible D match to TRBD2 (5 bases). Trimming pared 5 bases from V and 6 bases from J, leaving 7 bases between. Germline CDR1 reads SGHRS; CDR2 reads YFSETQ. The CDR3 length is 11 residues.

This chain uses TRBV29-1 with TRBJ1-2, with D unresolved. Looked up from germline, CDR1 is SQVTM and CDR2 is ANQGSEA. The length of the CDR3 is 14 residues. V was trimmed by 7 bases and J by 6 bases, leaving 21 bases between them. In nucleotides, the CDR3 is TGCAGCGCCCCGTCACCACCCCGGGGTGATGGCTACACCTTC. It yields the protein CSAPSPPRGDGYTF.

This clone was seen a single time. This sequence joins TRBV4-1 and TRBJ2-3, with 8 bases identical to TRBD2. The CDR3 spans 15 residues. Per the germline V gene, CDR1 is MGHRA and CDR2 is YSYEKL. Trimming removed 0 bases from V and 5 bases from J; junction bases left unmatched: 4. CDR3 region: CASSQEAGAGDTQYF. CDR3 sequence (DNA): TGCGCCAGCAGCCAAGAAGCGGGGGCGGGAGATACGCAGTATTTT.

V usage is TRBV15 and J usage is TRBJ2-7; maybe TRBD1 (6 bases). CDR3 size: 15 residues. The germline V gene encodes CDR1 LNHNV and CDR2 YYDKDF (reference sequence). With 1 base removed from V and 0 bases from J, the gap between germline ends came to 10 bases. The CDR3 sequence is CATSRGTGNSYEQYF. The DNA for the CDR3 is TGTGCCACCAGCAGAGGAACAGGGAACTCCTACGAGCAGTACTTC.

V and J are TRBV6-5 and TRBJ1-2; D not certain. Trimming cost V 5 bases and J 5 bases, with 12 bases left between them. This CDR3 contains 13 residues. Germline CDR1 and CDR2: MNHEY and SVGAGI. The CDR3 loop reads CASSQPGSYGYTF. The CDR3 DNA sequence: TGTGCCAGCAGTCAGCCGGGATCTTATGGCTACACCTTC.

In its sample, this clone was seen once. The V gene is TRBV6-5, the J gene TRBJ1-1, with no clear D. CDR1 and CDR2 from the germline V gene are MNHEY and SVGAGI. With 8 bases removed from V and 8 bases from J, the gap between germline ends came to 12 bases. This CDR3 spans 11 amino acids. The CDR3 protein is CASLGFAEAFF. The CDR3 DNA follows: TGTGCCAGCTTGGGTTTTGCGGAAGCTTTCTTT.

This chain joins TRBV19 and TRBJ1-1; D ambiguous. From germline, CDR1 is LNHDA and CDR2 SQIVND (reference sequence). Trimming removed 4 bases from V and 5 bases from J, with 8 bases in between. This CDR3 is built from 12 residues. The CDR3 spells CASSNPPTEAFF. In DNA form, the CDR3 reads TGTGCCAGTAGTAACCCCCCAACTGAAGCTTTCTTT.